What follows describes a single TCR beta chain. Its target is unknown. The V and J ends lost 2 bases and 1 base respectively, with 11 bases between them. CDR1 MNHNS and CDR2 SASEGT come from the germline V gene. The CDR3 is made up of 15 amino acids. This specimen belongs to a study of T cell responses to AZD1222 COVID-19 vaccine. The method was immunoSEQ multiplex PCR; TCRdb's version includes in-frame clones alone and lacks a portion of them. The data show around 65,000 clones, about 81% seen once. Findings and limits, study-wide: Baseline seropositives among AZD1222 recipients totaled only five or six. The donors showed a predominance of white British ancestry and of females, with possible underestimation of clonal diversity.

The origin of this receptor is an adult who received the AZD1222 COVID-19 vaccine. The rearrangement uses TRBV6-1 and TRBJ1-2, with D unresolved. The sample in question was peripheral blood, obtained 28 days after the second AZD1222 dose. The CDR3 loop reads CASSEREIINYGYTF. The CDR3 nucleotides are TGTGCCAGCAGTGAAAGGGAGATTATTAACTATGGCTACACCTTC.